The TCR beta chain described here comes from a study of cytomegalovirus exposure and HLA in healthy donors. The wider study: Researchers found that roughly 81% of almost 400 genotyped donors fell within the Caucasian-associated ancestry cluster.

The V gene end was trimmed by 4 bases and the J gene end by 1 base; junction bases not matched to a gene: 1. The CDR3 loop spans 15 amino acids. Germline CDR1 reads MGHRA; CDR2 reads YSYEKL. This PCR relied on a set of 60 Vbeta primers and 13 Jbeta primers. Data came from immunoSEQ multiplex PCR; TCRdb stores just in-frame clones and leaves some out. The sample yields more than 95,000 clones, over 75% seen once. Material: PBMCs. The chain combines TRBV4-1 with TRBJ2-5; 12 bases match TRBD2. The clonotype was recovered from a man aged 18-30 years in good health and CMV-seropositive. The CDR3 region has the DNA TGCGCCAGCAGCCGGACTAGCGGGACCCAAGAGACCCAGTACTTC. Protein product: CASSRTSGTQETQYF.